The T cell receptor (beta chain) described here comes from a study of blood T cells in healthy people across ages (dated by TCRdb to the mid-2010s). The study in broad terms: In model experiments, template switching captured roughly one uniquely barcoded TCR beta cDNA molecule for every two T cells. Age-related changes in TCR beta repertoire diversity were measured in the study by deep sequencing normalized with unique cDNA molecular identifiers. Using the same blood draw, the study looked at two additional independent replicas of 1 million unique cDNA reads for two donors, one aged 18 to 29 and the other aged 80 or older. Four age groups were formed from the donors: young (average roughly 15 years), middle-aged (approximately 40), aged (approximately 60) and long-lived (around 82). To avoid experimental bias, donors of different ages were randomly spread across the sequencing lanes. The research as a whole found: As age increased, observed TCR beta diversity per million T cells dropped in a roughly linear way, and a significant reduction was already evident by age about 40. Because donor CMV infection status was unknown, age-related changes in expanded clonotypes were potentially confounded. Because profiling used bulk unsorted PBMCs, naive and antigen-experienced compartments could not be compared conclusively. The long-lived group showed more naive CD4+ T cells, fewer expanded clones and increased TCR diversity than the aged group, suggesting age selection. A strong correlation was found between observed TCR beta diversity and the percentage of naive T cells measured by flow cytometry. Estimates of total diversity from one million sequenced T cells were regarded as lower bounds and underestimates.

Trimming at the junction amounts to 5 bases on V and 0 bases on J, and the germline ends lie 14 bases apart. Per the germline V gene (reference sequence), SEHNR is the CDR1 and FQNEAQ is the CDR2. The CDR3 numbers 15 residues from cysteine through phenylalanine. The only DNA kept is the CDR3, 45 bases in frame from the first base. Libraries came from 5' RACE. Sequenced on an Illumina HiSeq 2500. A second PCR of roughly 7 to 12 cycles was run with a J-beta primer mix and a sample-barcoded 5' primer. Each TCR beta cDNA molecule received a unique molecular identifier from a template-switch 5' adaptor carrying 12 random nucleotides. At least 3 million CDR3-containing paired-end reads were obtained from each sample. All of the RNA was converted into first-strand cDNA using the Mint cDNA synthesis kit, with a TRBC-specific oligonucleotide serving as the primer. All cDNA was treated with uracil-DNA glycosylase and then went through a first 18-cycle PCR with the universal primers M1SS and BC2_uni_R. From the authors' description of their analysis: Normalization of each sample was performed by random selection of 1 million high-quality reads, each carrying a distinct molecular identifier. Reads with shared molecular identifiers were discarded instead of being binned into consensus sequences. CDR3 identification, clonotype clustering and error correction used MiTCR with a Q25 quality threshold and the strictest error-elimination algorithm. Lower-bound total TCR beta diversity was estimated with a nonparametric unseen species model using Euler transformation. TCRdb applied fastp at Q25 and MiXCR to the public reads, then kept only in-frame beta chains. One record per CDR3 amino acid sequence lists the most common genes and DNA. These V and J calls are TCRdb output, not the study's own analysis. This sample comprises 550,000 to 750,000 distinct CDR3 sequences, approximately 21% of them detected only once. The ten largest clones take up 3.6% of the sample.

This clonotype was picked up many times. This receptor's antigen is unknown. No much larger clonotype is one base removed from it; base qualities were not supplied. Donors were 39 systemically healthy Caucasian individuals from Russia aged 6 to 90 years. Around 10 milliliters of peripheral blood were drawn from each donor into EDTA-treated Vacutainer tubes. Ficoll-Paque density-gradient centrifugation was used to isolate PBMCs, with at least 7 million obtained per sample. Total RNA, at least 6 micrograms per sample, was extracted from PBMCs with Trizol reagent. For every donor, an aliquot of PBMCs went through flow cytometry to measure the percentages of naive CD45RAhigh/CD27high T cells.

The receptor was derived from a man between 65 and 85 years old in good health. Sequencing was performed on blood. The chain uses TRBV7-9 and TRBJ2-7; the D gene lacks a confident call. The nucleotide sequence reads TGTGCCAGCAGCCTCCAGGACCGCGGCTCCTACGAGCAGTACTTC. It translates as CASSLQDRGSYEQYF.